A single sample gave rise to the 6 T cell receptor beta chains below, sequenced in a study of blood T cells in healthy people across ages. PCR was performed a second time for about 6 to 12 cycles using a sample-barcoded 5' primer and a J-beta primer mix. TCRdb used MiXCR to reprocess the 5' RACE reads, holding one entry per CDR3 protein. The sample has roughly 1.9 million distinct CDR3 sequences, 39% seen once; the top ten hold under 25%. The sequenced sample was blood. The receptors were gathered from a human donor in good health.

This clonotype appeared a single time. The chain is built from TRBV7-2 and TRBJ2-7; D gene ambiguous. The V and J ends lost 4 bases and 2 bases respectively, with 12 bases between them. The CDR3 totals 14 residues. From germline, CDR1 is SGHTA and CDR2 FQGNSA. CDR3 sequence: CASSCVRNTYEQYF. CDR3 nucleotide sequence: TGTGCCAGCAGCTGCGTGCGGAACACCTACGAGCAGTACTTC.

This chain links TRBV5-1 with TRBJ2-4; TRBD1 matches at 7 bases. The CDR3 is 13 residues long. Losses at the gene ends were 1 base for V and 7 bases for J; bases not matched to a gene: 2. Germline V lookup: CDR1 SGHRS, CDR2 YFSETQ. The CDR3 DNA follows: TGCGCCAGCAGCTTGTCCAGGGGGAACATTCAGTACTTC. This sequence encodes CASSLSRGNIQYF.

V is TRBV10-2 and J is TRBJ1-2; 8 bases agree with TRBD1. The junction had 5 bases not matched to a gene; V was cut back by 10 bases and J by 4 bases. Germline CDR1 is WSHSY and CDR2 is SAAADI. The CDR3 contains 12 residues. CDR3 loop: CATMDRAYGYTF. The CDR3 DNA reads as TGCGCCACTATGGACAGGGCCTATGGCTACACCTTC.

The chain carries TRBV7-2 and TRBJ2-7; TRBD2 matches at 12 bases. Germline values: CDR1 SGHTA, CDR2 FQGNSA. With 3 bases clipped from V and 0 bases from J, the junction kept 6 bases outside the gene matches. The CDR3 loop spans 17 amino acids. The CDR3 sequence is CASSFTSGGMFSYEQYF. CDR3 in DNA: TGTGCCAGCAGCTTCACTAGCGGGGGGATGTTCTCCTACGAGCAGTACTTC.

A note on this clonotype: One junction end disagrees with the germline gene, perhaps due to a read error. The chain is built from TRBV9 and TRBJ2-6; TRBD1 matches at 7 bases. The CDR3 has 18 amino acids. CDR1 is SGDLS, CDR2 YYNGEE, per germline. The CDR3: CASSPWTGPKSGANVRTF. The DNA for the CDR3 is TGTGCCAGCAGCCCCTGGACAGGCCCTAAGTCTGGGGCCAACGTCCGGACTTTC.

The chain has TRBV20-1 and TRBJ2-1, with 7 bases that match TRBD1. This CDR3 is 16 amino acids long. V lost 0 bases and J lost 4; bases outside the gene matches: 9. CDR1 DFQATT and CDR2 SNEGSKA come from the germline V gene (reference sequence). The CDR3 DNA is TGCAGTGCTAGAGATCGCCGACAGGGAATGTACAATGAGCAGTTCTTC. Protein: CSARDRRQGMYNEQFF.